This T cell receptor (beta chain) was profiled in a study of post-analysis software for immune sequencing data. Overall study: Relapsing-remitting, secondary progressive and progressive-relapsing forms of multiple sclerosis all featured among disease courses.

Per germline, CDR1 DFQATT and CDR2 SNEGSKA (reference sequence). Trimming cost V 3 bases and J 0 bases, with 11 bases left between them. This CDR3 is built from 14 residues. The library was made from cDNA and included unique molecular identifiers. TCRdb called the PCR reads again in MiXCR, with one record for every CDR3 protein. Altogether roughly 650,000 distinct CDR3 sequences are present, approximately 60% being singletons, with the ten largest covering about 11%. As for this clonotype: No antigen is known for it.

Notes on the study in general: Normalized Chao1 diversity in multiple sclerosis patients fell significantly below that of controls. Higher frequency in patients than in controls was seen for several TRBV segments, with TRBV5-6, TRBV5-1 and TRBV20-1 among them.

The sequenced sample consisted of blood. The chain carries TRBV20-1 and TRBJ1-1, with D possibly being TRBD1 (5 bases). This TCR derives from a girl aged 2-10 years with multiple sclerosis. CDR3 in amino acids: CSARHKGLNTEAFF. Written as DNA, the CDR3 is TGCAGTGCTAGGCATAAGGGGCTGAACACTGAAGCTTTCTTT.